Shown below are 9 T cell receptor beta chains from a single sample sequenced in a study of T cells in Graves' hyperthyroidism and ophthalmopathy (dated by TCRdb to between 2017 and 2020). The protocol used for the library was multiplex PCR. Sequencing was carried out with an Illumina HiSeq 2000. The TCR beta CDR3 regions were amplified from the RNA transcripts. For the first round of RT-PCR on the TCR CDR3, the HTBI primer set was used together with the Qiagen OneStep RT-PCR kit. The public reads were reanalyzed by TCRdb: fastp trimming at Q25, MiXCR alignment, in-frame beta chains only. Merged by CDR3 protein, the rows form single entries marked with the most common genes and DNA. Present in this sample are around 300,000 distinct CDR3 sequences, approximately 15% of which were seen just once. Clones ranked in the top ten supply roughly 35% of the sample. Material for sequencing was blood. These TCRs come from a middle-aged woman with Graves' ophthalmopathy.

This chain connects TRBV11-2 to TRBJ2-2; 8 nucleotides match TRBD2. Trimming at V came to 7 bases and at J to 1 base, leaving 8 bases not matched to a gene. CDR3 length: 16 amino acids. Germline V CDR1 and CDR2: SGHAT, FQNNGV. The CDR3 DNA reads as TGTGCCAGCATCGATACCAGCGGGGGGAACACCGGGGAGCTGTTTTTT. Translated, it gives CASIDTSGGNTGELFF.

This clonotype was seen ten or more times. V gene TRBV28 combines with J gene TRBJ1-2; 10 bases are shared with TRBD1. The germline V gene encodes CDR1 MDHEN and CDR2 SYDVKM. This CDR3 is built from 13 residues. J was trimmed by 3 bases and V by 9 bases; bases with no gene match: 4. CDR3 amino acids: CASRTGGYYGYTF. CDR3 bases: TGTGCCAGTAGGACAGGGGGATACTATGGCTACACCTTC.

Many counts were recorded for this clonotype. The rearrangement joins TRBV11-2 to TRBJ2-1, with TRBD2 identical over 10 bases. CDR1 SGHAT and CDR2 FQNNGV come from the germline V gene. The V gene end was trimmed by 5 bases and the J gene end by 4 bases; junction bases not matched to a gene: 8. The CDR3 covers 16 residues. The CDR3 here is CASSPTSGRSYNEQFF. The CDR3 bases are TGTGCCAGCAGCCCGACTAGCGGGCGATCTTACAATGAGCAGTTCTTC.

In this sample, this clonotype turned up many times. V gene TRBV27 combines with J gene TRBJ2-1, with D unresolved. V was shortened by 7 bases and J by 6 bases, with 13 bases between the two germline ends. Germline V lookup: CDR1 MNHEY, CDR2 SMNVEV (reference sequence). CDR3 length: 13 residues. CDR3 region: CASKRRNGNEQFF. CDR3 DNA sequence: TGTGCCAGCAAGCGACGGAACGGCAATGAGCAGTTCTTC.

This clonotype was counted between two and nine times. The gene calls are TRBV4-1 and TRBJ2-1; 9 bases agree with TRBD2. Germline lookup yields CDR1 MGHRA and CDR2 YSYEKL. There are 15 residues in the CDR3. V lost 4 bases and J lost 6; bases outside the gene matches: 7. Here the CDR3 reads CASSPSGTSSNEQFF. The DNA for the CDR3 is TGCGCCAGCAGCCCCTCCGGGACTAGCAGCAATGAGCAGTTCTTC.

This sequence joins TRBV30 and TRBJ1-2; D gene uncertain. V was shortened by 0 bases and J by 3 bases, with 8 bases between the two germline ends. Germline V CDR1 and CDR2: GTSNPN, SVGIG (reference sequence). This CDR3 region has 13 residues. This chain's CDR3 is CAWSVAKHYGYTF. The CDR3 DNA reads TGTGCCTGGAGTGTAGCCAAACACTATGGCTACACCTTC.

This clonotype was seen a few times. The chain couples TRBV11-2 to TRBJ2-1; 7 positions agree with TRBD2. CDR1 and CDR2 (germline): SGHAT, FQNNGV. This CDR3 is built from 15 residues. Trimming removed 5 bases from V and 7 bases from J; junction bases left unmatched: 11. Here the CDR3 reads CASSAMRGTTNEQFF. The DNA for the CDR3 is TGTGCCAGCAGCGCTATGCGGGGGACCACGAATGAGCAGTTCTTC.

CDR3 region: CASSVSTDEKLFF. Here the CDR3 DNA reads TGCGCCAGCAGCGTATCGACCGATGAAAAACTGTTTTTT. This chain connects TRBV5-1 to TRBJ1-4; D ambiguous. Between the trimmed V and J ends, which lost 4 bases and 6 bases, there was a span of 10 bases. Germline CDR1 reads SGHRS; CDR2 reads YFSETQ. The CDR3 is 13 residues long.

This clonotype was seen repeatedly, ten times or more. The chain carries TRBV13 and TRBJ1-6; D ambiguous. V gave up 4 bases and J gave up 4 bases, with 8 bases separating them. CDR3 size: 14 residues. The V gene's germline CDR1 is PRHDT and CDR2 FYEKMQ (reference sequence). This CDR3 is CASSSHTYNSPLHF. CDR3 DNA sequence: TGTGCCAGCAGCTCACACACGTATAATTCACCCCTCCACTTT.